A selection of T cell receptor beta chains follows, all from one sample in a study of regulatory T cells in long-lasting Graves disease. TCRdb re-derived calls from the multiplex PCR reads in MiXCR, one entry per CDR3 protein. Of roughly 500,000 distinct CDR3 sequences detected, about 11% appear once; the ten largest clones hold around 10%. The same data also went into a second study, on T cells in Graves' hyperthyroidism and ophthalmopathy.

Material: peripheral blood mononuclear cells (PBMCs), obtained at new diagnosis, from a patient treated with antithyroid drugs. The receptors originated from a woman aged 25 to 39 with Graves disease. CDR3s include the opening cysteine and the closing phenylalanine or tryptophan.

J gene: TRBJ2-3; V gene: TRBV6-1; CDR3 protein: CASSAIGTDTQYF
J gene: TRBJ2-2; V gene: TRBV7-9; CDR3 protein: CASSYPPKNTGELFF
J gene: TRBJ2-2; V gene: TRBV2; CDR3 protein: CASSELAGGPGTGELFF
J gene: TRBJ1-5; V gene: TRBV20-1; CDR3 protein: CSASPGGKGGSNQPQHF
J gene: TRBJ2-5; V gene: TRBV7-9; CDR3 protein: CASSPDRETQYF
J gene: TRBJ2-1; V gene: TRBV6-2/TRBV6-3; CDR3 protein: CASSYSVVEGNYNEQFF
J gene: TRBJ2-3; V gene: TRBV7-3; CDR3 protein: CASSLTGFGTDTQYF
J gene: TRBJ2-5; V gene: TRBV27; CDR3 protein: CASSFNRGRETQYF
J gene: TRBJ2-3; V gene: TRBV7-9; CDR3 protein: CASSSAADTQYF
J gene: TRBJ2-7; V gene: TRBV5-1; CDR3 protein: CASGDIDRGEQYF
J gene: TRBJ2-3; V gene: TRBV19; CDR3 protein: CASNGGAGTDTQYF
J gene: TRBJ2-1; V gene: TRBV28; CDR3 protein: CASEGLADYNEQFF
J gene: TRBJ1-2; V gene: TRBV25-1; CDR3 protein: CASSGRQDSYTF
J gene: TRBJ1-1; V gene: TRBV20-1; CDR3 protein: CSARVGRTGSGTEAFF
J gene: TRBJ2-7; V gene: TRBV6-2/TRBV6-3; CDR3 protein: CASSVEDKLSYEQYF
J gene: TRBJ1-1; V gene: TRBV10-2; CDR3 protein: CASSEPGPEAFF
J gene: TRBJ1-1; V gene: TRBV20-1; CDR3 protein: CSARGGETEAFF
J gene: TRBJ2-3; V gene: TRBV28; CDR3 protein: CASSLSPRGGGRIDTQYF
J gene: TRBJ2-1; V gene: TRBV29-1; CDR3 protein: CSVETALVYNEQFF
J gene: TRBJ2-1; V gene: TRBV7-2; CDR3 protein: CASSRAAGGPRNEQFF
J gene: TRBJ1-5; V gene: TRBV15; CDR3 protein: CATSRVRDNFEPQHF
J gene: TRBJ2-7; V gene: TRBV13; CDR3 protein: CASSPRLAPGGEQYF
J gene: TRBJ1-6; V gene: TRBV4-1; CDR3 protein: CASSLERRSSYNSPLHF
J gene: TRBJ2-1; V gene: TRBV20-1; CDR3 protein: CSASYLRARGRAYNEQFF
J gene: TRBJ1-5; V gene: TRBV9; CDR3 protein: CASSEGPHNQPQHF
J gene: TRBJ2-4; V gene: TRBV11-1; CDR3 protein: CASSRNAGDLSYF
J gene: TRBJ2-3; V gene: TRBV3-1; CDR3 protein: CASSQVGGSSTDTQYF
J gene: TRBJ2-1; V gene: TRBV6-2/TRBV6-3; CDR3 protein: CASSSLASGRTSYNEQFF
J gene: TRBJ2-1; V gene: TRBV2; CDR3 protein: CASSDRDRGSNEQFF